Given below is one TCR beta chain in context. Its antigen is unknown. Base qualities are not provided; no much larger clone lies one nucleotide away. This entry comes from a study of cytomegalovirus exposure and HLA in healthy donors (dated by TCRdb to about 2017). Some background on the complete study: The roughly 700 repertoires of the first cohort and the approximately 110 validation repertoires were produced on the same platform, according to a later analysis. A separate validation cohort of 90 to 150 different subjects was used in addition to the 666-subject first cohort. High-throughput TCR immunosequencing, statistical association of individual TCRs with disease status, and machine learning were combined to predict cytomegalovirus infection status. The study aimed to test whether signatures of past pathogen exposure could be identified by cataloging public T cell receptors.

General conclusions and limits of the study: Most TCR sequences were seen in very few donors, while some public TCRs were found in many individuals. The authors suggested that the approach could potentially be generalized to other disease states and immunological phenotypes. Three of the identified cytomegalovirus-associated TCR beta chains were confirmed in vitro to be specific for cytomegalovirus antigens. All 130 or so repertoires were used to score co-occurrence in the validation cohort in a later analysis, because that analysis had no HLA typing for the cohort. A total of 164 TCR beta chains were listed by the study as associated with cytomegalovirus. Cytomegalovirus status was reported to be diagnosed by the classifier with high specificity and sensitivity in both the original and validation cohorts. Of the cluster scores, 85% to 95% were above 0 in a later analysis, which found that TCRs clustered in the first cohort also tended to co-occur in the 120 validation repertoires.

The library was generated by the immunoSEQ multiplex PCR assay. As for how the authors treated the data: A statistical classification framework was built to diagnose cytomegalovirus status from the catalog of TCR beta chain sequences. In its TCRdb copy, this immuneACCESS table keeps in-frame sequences only and misses some clones. Where compared with another copy, unresolved V genes explain less than half of these, and the others have no known cause. From that table come the V and J calls and clone size; the DNA was used to work out D and trimming. This sample is represented by about 120,000 clones; around 88% of them were singletons. The ten largest clones take up around 5% of the sample. The donors belonged to the validation cohort of over a hundred subjects, which was separate from the approximately 660-subject first cohort. The germline V gene (reference sequence) specifies MNHEY as CDR1 and SMNVEV as CDR2. Trimming removed 6 bases from V and 3 bases from J; the gene matches leave 7 bases unexplained. Counted from cysteine to phenylalanine, this CDR3 has 15 amino acids. The only DNA kept is the CDR3, 45 bases in frame from the first base.

The sample consisted of PBMCs. This receptor was taken from a man between 18 and 35 years old in good health and CMV-seronegative. The chain was built from TRBV27 and TRBJ1-1; 10 junctional bases match TRBD1. The sequence in DNA is TGTGCCAGCAGCTCAGGACAGGGGGGGGACACTGAAGCTTTCTTT. It translates to CASSSGQGGDTEAFF.